Following are 27 T cell receptor beta chains from one sample sequenced in a study of blood T cell repertoires in COVID-19. Sequencing was performed with immunoSEQ multiplex PCR; in TCRdb, only in-frame clones are kept and a portion is missing. The sample has about 120,000 clones; about 83% are singletons. Sequencing was done on a sample of PBMCs or T cells enriched from blood (not recorded which). The receptor set was obtained from a woman between 25 and 40 years old who had recovered from COVID-19.

This clone was detected only a few times. This sequence joins TRBV28 and TRBJ2-7, with D hard to call. The ends were cut back, 3 bases at V and 0 bases at J, with 6 bases in the middle. CDR1 is MDHEN and CDR2 is SYDVKM in the germline V gene. This CDR3 has 13 residues. The CDR3 loop is CASSFQFSYEQYF. The CDR3 nucleotides are TGTGCCAGCAGTTTTCAGTTCTCCTACGAGCAGTACTTC.

The chain joins TRBV6-5 to TRBJ1-5; D might be TRBD1 (6 bases). V was shortened by 6 bases and J by 4 bases, with 16 bases between the two germline ends. The CDR3 runs 15 residues. Germline V gene sequence: CDR1 MNHEY, CDR2 SVGAGI. DNA of the CDR3: TGTGCCAGCAGCCCCGACCAGGGGATTAATCAGCCCCAGCATTTT. Its protein product is CASSPDQGINQPQHF.

The V call is TRBV15, the J call TRBJ2-1; 7 nucleotides align to TRBD1. This CDR3 has 19 residues. In germline, CDR1 is LNHNV, CDR2 YYDKDF (reference sequence). V was clipped by 0 bases and J by 3 bases; unmatched bases: 14. CDR3 nucleotides: TGTGCCACCAGCAGAGATTTGGCCGCCCGGGACAGAAGCTACAATGAGCAGTTCTTC. Encoded protein: CATSRDLAARDRSYNEQFF.

This clone was detected only once. The chain recombines TRBV2 with TRBJ1-5; possible D gene TRBD1, 5 bases. The CDR3 spans 14 residues. Germline CDR1 is SNHLY and CDR2 is FYNNEI. CDR3 sequence reads: CASAGEISNQPQHF. Here the CDR3 DNA reads TGTGCGAGCGCGGGGGAGATCAGCAATCAGCCCCAGCATTTT.

V gene TRBV6-6 combines with J gene TRBJ2-7; 12 nucleotides match TRBD1. V lost 6 bases to trimming and J lost 4 bases; unmatched junction nucleotides: 7. The germline gives CDR1 MNHNY, CDR2 SVGAGI (reference sequence). The CDR3 consists of 15 residues. In DNA form, the CDR3 reads TGTGCCAGCAGACAGGGGACAGGGGGCTCGTACGAGCAGTACTTC. Translating gives CASRQGTGGSYEQYF.

The rearrangement uses TRBV4-3 and TRBJ2-2, with 8 bases matching TRBD1. V lost 6 bases, J lost 3 bases, and 6 bases stayed unmatched. The CDR3 contains 15 residues. The germline V gene encodes CDR1 LGHNA and CDR2 YSLEER. CDR3 region: CASRTTDRDTGELFF. The CDR3 region has the DNA TGCGCCAGCAGGACCACGGACAGGGACACCGGGGAGCTGTTTTTT.

The chain couples TRBV6-5 to TRBJ2-3; TRBD1 matches 7 bases. There are 14 residues in the CDR3. Trimming cost V 4 bases and J 9 bases; bases outside gene matches: 10. Germline CDR1 is MNHEY and CDR2 is SVGAGI. CDR3 in DNA: TGTGCCAGCAGTTTCGACAGGGTGAGGGTGACGCAGTATTTT. Translating gives CASSFDRVRVTQYF.

The V call is TRBV21-1, the J call TRBJ2-3; the table's D call of TRBD2 was not tested on the DNA. TRBV21-1 is a documented pseudogene. The CDR3 contains 17 residues. The CDR3 region is CASSLRTSQEHTDTQYF. In DNA form, the CDR3 reads TGTGCCAGCAGCCTCCGGACTAGTCAGGAACACACAGATACGCAGTATTTT.

The chain joins TRBV6-2 or TRBV6-3 to TRBJ2-2; the D is unclear. The germline V gene has CDR1 MNHEY and CDR2 SVGEGT. V lost 5 bases and J lost 6, with 19 bases in between. There are 16 residues in the CDR3. CDR3 sequence reads: CASSPTPPIASGELFF. Here the CDR3 DNA reads TGTGCCAGCAGTCCCACGCCTCCCATAGCTTCCGGGGAGCTGTTTTTT.

The chain joins TRBV7-9 to TRBJ1-2; D gene ambiguous. V shed 3 bases and J shed 0 bases, with 8 bases lying between them. Germline CDR1 is SEHNR and CDR2 is FQNEAQ (reference sequence). This CDR3 is 14 amino acids long. Here the CDR3 DNA reads TGTGCCAGCAGCTTGGGAGGGTCTAACTATGGCTACACCTTC. As protein: CASSLGGSNYGYTF.

V usage is TRBV9 and J usage is TRBJ1-1; D remains unclear. V was shortened by 0 bases and J by 0 bases, with 6 bases between the two germline ends. Looked up from germline, CDR1 is SGDLS and CDR2 is YYNGEE. The CDR3 has 14 residues. The CDR3 here is CASSVAVMNTEAFF. Written as DNA, the CDR3 is TGTGCCAGCAGCGTAGCCGTTATGAACACTGAAGCTTTCTTT.

The rearrangement uses TRBV28 and TRBJ1-3; tentative D call: TRBD1 (5 bases). Trimming took 3 bases from V and 4 from J, leaving 13 bases between them. The CDR3 totals 15 residues. The V gene's germline CDR1 is MDHEN and CDR2 SYDVKM. Here the CDR3 DNA reads TGTGCCAGCAGTTTGCTATGGCAGGGCGGAAACACCATATATTTT. This sequence encodes CASSLLWQGGNTIYF.

The chain combines TRBV27 with TRBJ1-2; D not resolved. The CDR3 extends over 16 amino acids. The V end was cut by 6 bases, the J end by 0 bases, with 17 bases between. Per germline, CDR1 MNHEY and CDR2 SMNVEV (reference sequence). CDR3 residues: CASRITRGPSNYGYTF. DNA for the CDR3: TGTGCCAGCAGGATTACACGTGGGCCCTCTAACTATGGCTACACCTTC.

The chain combines TRBV21-1 with TRBJ2-3; no DNA check was done on the table's D call, TRBD1. TRBV21-1 is tagged as a pseudogene. The CDR3 has 17 residues. For the CDR3, the DNA is TGTGCCAGCAGCAAGGACAGCATCCATTGGGGCACAGATACGCAGTATTTT. It yields the protein CASSKDSIHWGTDTQYF.

The gene calls are TRBV2 and TRBJ1-1; D may be TRBD1 (6 bases). CDR1 is SNHLY, CDR2 FYNNEI, per germline. The CDR3 spans 14 residues. V lost 1 base to trimming and J lost 6 bases, with 12 bases between them. CDR3 region: CASSEGHRVAEAFF. The CDR3 nucleotides are TGTGCCAGCAGTGAAGGCCACAGGGTCGCTGAAGCTTTCTTT.

In its sample, this clone was seen once. As DNA, the CDR3 is TGTGCCAGCACCCCGGGTAGCGCGTACAATGAGCAGTTCTTC. Encoded protein: CASTPGSAYNEQFF. The chain uses TRBV28 and TRBJ2-1; possible D gene TRBD2, 5 bases. Trimming stripped 7 bases from V and 4 bases from J, with 14 bases between. The length of the CDR3 is 14 residues. Germline values: CDR1 MDHEN, CDR2 SYDVKM.

This clone was detected only a few times. The CDR3 protein is CASSQYLLAFF. CDR3 nucleotide sequence: TGTGCCAGCAGCCAATATTTGTTGGCTTTCTTT. J is TRBJ1-1 and V is TRBV14; no reliable D call. V lost 2 bases, J lost 11 bases, and 9 bases lay in between. Germline V CDR1 and CDR2: SGHDN, FVKESK. The CDR3 extends over 11 amino acids.

A few counts support this clone. The chain has TRBV6-5 and TRBJ1-5; the match to TRBD1 covers 10 bases. V was pared by 6 bases and J by 7 bases, with 9 bases of the junction left unmatched. The CDR3 spans 15 residues. The germline V gene encodes CDR1 MNHEY and CDR2 SVGAGI. The CDR3 spells CASSPGTGDKQPQHF. The CDR3 coding sequence is TGTGCCAGCAGCCCCGGGACAGGGGATAAGCAGCCCCAGCATTTT.

The chain links TRBV6-4 to TRBJ2-1, with TRBD2 as a possible D gene (6 bases). The CDR3 length is 14 residues. Germline CDR1 reads MRHNA; CDR2 reads SNTAGT. V lost 4 bases and J 7 bases, leaving 14 bases between the germline ends. The chain's CDR3 is CASSGDGSPNEQFF. The DNA of the CDR3 is TGTGCCAGCAGTGGGGACGGGAGTCCTAATGAGCAGTTCTTC.

This chain links TRBV6-5 with TRBJ1-1; D remains unclear. CDR3 size: 12 residues. Trimming pared 6 bases from V and 10 bases from J, leaving 15 bases between. Germline assignment: CDR1 MNHEY and CDR2 SVGAGI. CDR3 sequence: CASRTGRESAFF. CDR3 DNA: TGTGCCAGCAGAACGGGCCGGGAATCAGCTTTCTTT.

This clone was observed once. The V call is TRBV6-5, the J call TRBJ2-2; 10 bases are a match to TRBD1. The CDR3 is 15 residues long. The V and J ends lost 5 bases and 6 bases, in that order; junction bases with no gene match: 6. Germline CDR1 reads MNHEY; CDR2 reads SVGAGI. The chain's CDR3 is CASSRQGALPGELFF. The CDR3, as DNA: TGTGCCAGCAGTAGACAGGGGGCGCTCCCCGGGGAGCTGTTTTTT.

The sample holds a few counts of this clone. This same CDR3 is encoded by further DNA sequences in the sample. This rearrangement joins TRBV7-9 to TRBJ2-5; 7 positions match TRBD2. The V gene's germline CDR1 is SEHNR and CDR2 FQNEAQ (reference sequence). The CDR3 loop spans 14 amino acids. The V and J ends lost 0 bases and 5 bases, in that order; junction bases with no gene match: 3. The CDR3 reads CASSLATGGETQYF. CDR3 sequence (DNA): TGTGCCAGCAGCTTAGCGACGGGAGGCGAGACCCAGTACTTC.

The chain joins TRBV6-1 to TRBJ2-7; D possibly corresponds to TRBD1 (6 bases). V lost 1 base and J lost 3, with 10 bases in between. This CDR3 region has 14 residues. Looked up from germline, CDR1 is MNHNS and CDR2 is SASEGT. In nucleotides, the CDR3 is TGTGCCAGCAGTGAAGTTCTCAGGGGCTACGAGCAGTACTTC. Its translation is CASSEVLRGYEQYF.

The chain carries TRBV19 and TRBJ2-1; TRBD2 matches at 8 bases. The J segment lost 4 bases and the V segment lost 3 bases, leaving 5 bases of the junction unmatched. This CDR3 comprises 15 residues. From germline, CDR1 is LNHDA and CDR2 SQIVND (reference sequence). The CDR3 spells CASSIPSGSYNEQFF. In DNA form, the CDR3 reads TGTGCCAGTAGTATTCCCAGCGGGAGTTACAATGAGCAGTTCTTC. The full variable domain, completed using reference TRBV19 and TRBJ2-1, is DGGITQSPKYLFRKEGQNVTLSCEQNLNHDAMYWYRQDPGQGLRLIYYSQIVNDFQKGDIAEGYSVSREKKESFPLTVTSAQKNPTAFYLCASSIPSGSYNEQFFGPGTRLTVL.

The rearrangement joins TRBV9 to TRBJ1-1; 7 positions agree with TRBD1. This CDR3 region has 17 residues. Germline CDR1 SGDLS, CDR2 YYNGEE. The J segment lost 2 bases and the V segment lost 0 bases, leaving 10 bases of the junction unmatched. The CDR3 DNA is TGTGCCAGCAGCGTAGCAGCCGGGACAGCCACTAACACTGAAGCTTTCTTT. Its protein product is CASSVAAGTATNTEAFF.

This rearrangement joins TRBV19 to TRBJ1-5; 9 nucleotides align to TRBD1. This CDR3 is built from 13 residues. Germline V lookup: CDR1 LNHDA, CDR2 SQIVND (reference sequence). The ends lost 6 bases at V and 8 bases at J; junction bases unmatched: 5. The CDR3 region is CASRDRGSKPQHF. The CDR3 coding sequence is TGTGCCAGTAGGGACAGGGGTTCAAAGCCCCAGCATTTT.

The V gene is TRBV7-3, the J gene TRBJ2-5; D call uncertain. The CDR3 consists of 13 residues. The V end was cut by 1 base, the J end by 1 base, with 4 bases between. The germline V gene has CDR1 SGHTA and CDR2 FQGTGA. The CDR3 region has the DNA TGTGCCAGCAGCTTAAGAGCCCAAGAGACCCAGTACTTC. Protein sequence: CASSLRAQETQYF.